This note documents a single T cell receptor beta chain sequence. The clone's antigen remains unknown. There are no base qualities to consult, and no much larger clone falls within one base. This record belongs to a study of T cells after yellow fever vaccination (dated by TCRdb to the late 2010s). General notes on the study: Libraries from fractions with low cell numbers were prepared with the SMART-Seq v4 Ultra Low Input RNA kit. To track T-cell clones before and after primary and booster YFV17D yellow fever vaccination, bulk TCR alpha and beta repertoires were sequenced longitudinally. The cohort comprised two healthy male donors, one aged 18 to 30 and one aged 30 to 40 years. Blood samples were taken at several timepoints before and after primary and secondary immunization, and bulk PBMC replicates and cell subsets were isolated. Study-wide findings and limitations: The study included only a couple of donors, which limits how far the findings can be generalized. A small fraction of clonotypes appeared in both the CD4 and CD8 compartments, likely as a result of convergent recombination. After the booster, most of the clones that had expanded following primary vaccination were detected again (96% of CD4 and 80% to 90% of CD8), which suggests that memory was broadly maintained. Compared with the primary T-cell response, the secondary T-cell response was weaker but faster, peaking on day 5 rather than day 15. FACS-sorted repertoires could contain abundant contaminating clonotypes from the bulk population, so computational filtering was required.

The V end loses 3 bases and the J end loses 4 bases, and a stretch of 15 bases separates them. Based on the germline V gene, the CDR1 and CDR2 sequences are MGHRA and YSYEKL. The CDR3 sequence holds 15 residues, the cysteine and phenylalanine included. Kept here is only the CDR3 DNA, which spans 45 bases and is read in frame from base 1. The treatment or condition tag for this specimen amounts to: live attenuated yellow fever vaccine strain. A standard Ficoll-Paque protocol was used to isolate PBMCs from peripheral blood. Dynabeads CD4 and CD8 positive selection kits were used to isolate CD4 and CD8 T-cell fractions. TriZol was used to extract RNA from bulk PBMCs, CD4 and CD8 fractions, and dextramer-positive and dextramer-negative fractions. These reads were obtained on an Illumina NovaSeq 6000. TCR cDNA was made using 5'RACE template switching, a step that added a universal primer site and unique molecular identifiers. Priming of cDNA synthesis was performed from both the TCR alpha and TCR beta constant segments. Library amplification used two PCR steps, and the second PCR step added sample barcodes and sequencing adapters. Sequencing of libraries was performed on Illumina HiSeq 2500 (2x100 bp) or NovaSeq (2x150 bp). Processing in the source paper ran as follows. Reads were demultiplexed and collapsed into UMI consensus sequences with MIGEC, and V(D)J alignment was performed with MiXCR. Clonotypes responding to the vaccine were identified with edgeR on replicate PBMC samples, with the criteria of FDR below 0.01 and a log2 fold change above 5 up to day 15. Each bulk clonotype received a CD4 or CD8 identity based on whether the sequenced CD4 or CD8 repertoire contained that clonotype at higher abundance. Using fastp trimming at Q25 and MiXCR clonotype assembly, TCRdb reanalyzed the public sequencing data and kept in-frame beta chains. A single entry per CDR3 protein holds the most common genes and DNA from its merged rows. The V and J calls reflect TCRdb's pipeline rather than the authors' work. The sample table holds just over 250,000 distinct CDR3 sequences, of which around 5.2% were seen once. In total, the top ten clones hold less than 3.5% of the sample.

The chain was built from TRBV4-1 and TRBJ1-2; a tentative D call is TRBD1 (5 bases match). The source material was CD4+ T cells sorted from PBMCs, sampled on the day of the yellow fever booster vaccination. This receptor was obtained from a man aged 18 to 29 who received the YFV17D yellow fever vaccine. The CDR3 protein sequence reads: CASSQQFDRVYGYTF. Read as DNA, the sequence is TGCGCCAGCAGCCAGCAATTCGACAGAGTCTATGGCTACACCTTC.